A single sample is the source of the 21 T cell receptor beta chains below, sequenced in a study of T cells in Graves' hyperthyroidism and ophthalmopathy. RNA transcripts yielded amplified TCR beta CDR3 regions. In the first-round RT-PCR of the TCR CDR3, the HTBI primer set was used. TCRdb re-called the multiplex PCR reads with MiXCR, one entry per CDR3 protein. The sample carries a few hundred thousand distinct CDR3 sequences, under 60% recorded once. Sequencing was carried out using peripheral blood or thyroid tissue (not recorded which). These receptors were obtained from a young woman with Graves' hyperthyroidism.

The rearrangement uses TRBV20-1 and TRBJ2-3; D is unresolved. CDR1 DFQATT and CDR2 SNEGSKA come from the germline V gene (reference sequence). CDR3 length: 14 residues. The V gene lost 2 bases and the J gene lost 7 bases, with 16 bases spanning the gap. The CDR3 DNA follows: TGCAGTGCTAGACTGCAGGAAATGGCAAATACGCAGTATTTT. It yields the protein CSARLQEMANTQYF.

For this clonotype: A single base separates this from a much larger clone, so it may be a read error. V usage is TRBV6-1 and J usage is TRBJ1-4; 9 nucleotides align to TRBD1. Germline CDR1 reads MNHNS; CDR2 reads SASEGT. The CDR3 is made up of 16 amino acids. This CDR3 is CASRLDRGATNERLFF. The CDR3, as DNA: TGTGCCAGCAGACTGGACAGGGGCGCAACTAATGAAAGACTGTTTTTT.

Details on this clonotype: Because the CDR3 is missing its conserved closing phenylalanine or tryptophan, this is likely a read error. This sequence joins TRBV6-2 or TRBV6-3 and TRBJ2-7; D perhaps matches TRBD1 (6 bases). The CDR3 consists of 16 residues. Trimming took 0 bases from V and 3 from J, leaving 15 bases between them. The germline V gene has CDR1 MNHEY and CDR2 SVGEGT. CDR3 sequence: CASSYSRTGIGYEQYL. CDR3 bases: TGTGCCAGCAGTTACTCGAGAACAGGGATTGGCTACGAGCAGTACCTC.

This clonotype came up many times. The V gene is TRBV3-1, the J gene TRBJ1-1, with unresolved D. Germline assignment: CDR1 LGHDT and CDR2 YNNKEL (reference sequence). The CDR3 totals 15 residues. V dropped 4 bases and J dropped 6 bases, with 18 bases sitting between them. CDR3 bases: TGTGCCAGCAGCCCGCATCTCTTCCTGGGGTCTGAAGCTTTCTTT. It codes for CASSPHLFLGSEAFF.

This clonotype was detected many times. The chain uses TRBV20-1 and TRBJ2-7, with D perhaps given as TRBD1 or TRBD2 (5 bases each). The length of the CDR3 is 14 residues. Germline CDR1 DFQATT, CDR2 SNEGSKA (reference sequence). Deletions cut 6 bases from V and 0 bases from J, with 15 bases between. The CDR3 DNA is TGCAGTGCCGAAGGGGACGCGGCCTCCTACGAGCAGTACTTC. Translated: CSAEGDAASYEQYF.

The V gene is TRBV3-1, the J gene TRBJ1-1; TRBD1 agrees at 7 bases. The CDR3 contains 14 residues. The V segment lost 4 bases and the J segment 5 bases; nucleotides outside the gene matches: 7. Germline V gene sequence: CDR1 LGHDT, CDR2 YNNKEL (reference sequence). The CDR3 loop reads CASSPWARGTEAFF. CDR3 sequence (DNA): TGTGCCAGCAGCCCCTGGGCCAGGGGGACTGAAGCTTTCTTT.

This clonotype was counted ten times or more. The CDR3 loop is CASSRTGGDYGYTF. CDR3 DNA sequence: TGTGCCAGCAGTAGGACAGGGGGCGACTATGGCTACACCTTC. V and J are TRBV27 and TRBJ1-2, with 11 bases aligning to TRBD1. The trim removed 5 bases at V and 3 bases at J, leaving 2 bases unmatched. The CDR3 contains 14 residues. Germline CDR1 MNHEY, CDR2 SMNVEV (reference sequence).

The chain is built from TRBV20-1 and TRBJ1-6; perhaps TRBD1 as D (6 bases). The CDR3 consists of 13 residues. Trimming cost V 7 bases and J 8 bases, with 15 bases left between them. Germline V gene data show CDR1 as DFQATT and CDR2 as SNEGSKA (reference sequence). The CDR3 spells CSDVQGSDSPLHF. The CDR3 region has the DNA TGCAGTGATGTACAGGGATCGGATTCACCCCTCCACTTT.

This clonotype was recorded at least ten times. The chain carries TRBV11-3 and TRBJ1-3; no firm D call. The V end was cut by 8 bases, the J end by 2 bases, with 13 bases between. Germline loops: CDR1 SGHNT, CDR2 YENEEA. The CDR3 loop spans 14 amino acids. The DNA of the CDR3 is TGTGCCAGCGGACGCGATGGTCCTGGAAACACCATATATTTT. It yields the protein CASGRDGPGNTIYF.

A remark on this clonotype: A junction end diverges from the germline sequence, so it may reflect a read error. The chain links TRBV7-2 to TRBJ2-7; D is undetermined. CDR1 SGHTA and CDR2 FQGNSA come from the germline V gene. The CDR3 loop spans 14 amino acids. The chain's CDR3 is CASSQVLGNNEQYF. The CDR3 DNA follows: TGCGCCAGCAGCCAAGTCCTGGGTAACAATGAGCAGTACTTC.

The CDR3 DNA reads as TGTGCCAGCAGTTTTTTGGAACTAGCGGGAGAGACGCAGTACTTC. Translation: CASSFLELAGETQYF. The gene calls are TRBV27 and TRBJ2-7, with 11 bases identical to TRBD2. Germline V gene sequence: CDR1 MNHEY, CDR2 SMNVEV (reference sequence). The CDR3 is 15 amino acids. V was pared by 3 bases and J by 9 bases, with 10 bases of the junction left unmatched.

The CDR3 DNA reads TGCAGTGCTCCTCCCGGGACAGGGGTTGTGTTTTTT. This sequence encodes CSAPPGTGVVFF. The rearrangement uses TRBV20-1 and TRBJ2-2; 10 bases agree with TRBD1. This CDR3 spans 12 amino acids. Per germline, CDR1 DFQATT and CDR2 SNEGSKA (reference sequence). Trimming at V came to 5 bases and at J to 15 bases, leaving 9 bases not matched to a gene.

This clonotype was counted many times. The V call is TRBV13, the J call TRBJ2-5; 9 bases fit TRBD2. Germline trimming cut 5 bases from V and 5 bases from J; bases unmatched to any gene: 12. CDR1 and CDR2 from the germline V gene are PRHDT and FYEKMQ (reference sequence). The CDR3 is made up of 16 amino acids. The CDR3 loop is CASSLRVAGEDETQYF. The CDR3 DNA reads as TGTGCCAGCAGCCTAAGGGTAGCGGGAGAGGATGAGACCCAGTACTTC. Variable domain in full (rest from reference TRBV13 and TRBJ2-5): AAGVIQSPRHLIKEKRETATLKCYPIPRHDTVYWYQQGPGQDPQFLISFYEKMQSDKGSIPDRFSAQQFSDYHSELNMSSLELGDSALYFCASSLRVAGEDETQYFGPGTRLLVL.

J is TRBJ1-2 and V is TRBV29-1; D may be TRBD1 (5 bases). With 3 bases removed from V and 1 base from J, the gap between germline ends came to 15 bases. In germline, CDR1 is SQVTM, CDR2 ANQGSEA. This CDR3 has 15 residues. This CDR3 reads CSVEGWAGSNYGYTF. The CDR3 DNA reads TGCAGCGTTGAGGGCTGGGCAGGGAGTAACTATGGCTACACCTTC. The entire variable domain, with the rest obtained from reference TRBV29-1 and TRBJ1-2, is as follows: SAVISQKPSRDICQRGTSLTIQCQVDSQVTMMFWYRQQPGQSLTLIATANQGSEATYESGFVIDKFPISRPNLTFSTLTVSNMSPEDSSIYLCSVEGWAGSNYGYTFGSGTRLTVV.

Many counts were recorded for this clonotype. Here the CDR3 DNA reads TGCAGTGCTAGAGATATAACAGGGGACAATTCACCCCTCCACTTT. Encoded protein: CSARDITGDNSPLHF. The chain couples TRBV20-1 to TRBJ1-6, with 7 bases aligning to TRBD1. The V segment lost 0 bases and the J segment 7 bases; nucleotides outside the gene matches: 6. The CDR3 contains 15 residues. Germline V CDR1 and CDR2: DFQATT, SNEGSKA (reference sequence).

This clonotype was observed at least ten times. The chain has TRBV4-1 and TRBJ2-7; D gene ambiguous. V was trimmed by 4 bases and J by 2 bases, leaving 9 bases between them. The length of the CDR3 is 13 residues. Germline V CDR1 and CDR2: MGHRA, YSYEKL. CDR3 sequence (DNA): TGCGCCAGCAGCCTAGACTCAACCTACGAGCAGTACTTC. Its protein product is CASSLDSTYEQYF.

This clonotype was seen just once. The chain joins TRBV2 to TRBJ1-1; a weak D match, TRBD1 (6 bases). Germline V gives CDR1 SNHLY, CDR2 FYNNEI. V was clipped by 5 bases and J by 1 base, with 11 bases between them. There are 14 residues in the CDR3. DNA for the CDR3: TGTGCCAGCAGTACGGGGGCGCGGAACACTGAAGCTTTCTTT. This encodes CASSTGARNTEAFF.

This clonotype was found many times. Here the CDR3 reads CASSLTSGRPYYEQYF. CDR3 nucleotide sequence: TGTGCCAGCAGCTTAACGAGCGGGAGGCCATACTACGAGCAGTACTTC. The gene calls are TRBV7-3 and TRBJ2-7; TRBD2 matches at 9 bases. Germline assignment: CDR1 SGHTA and CDR2 FQGTGA. The CDR3 spans 16 residues. The V segment lost 0 bases and the J segment 3 bases; nucleotides outside the gene matches: 6.

Ten or more counts support this clonotype. V is TRBV4-2 and J is TRBJ2-7; TRBD1 aligns across 8 bases. The CDR3 runs to 16 residues. Germline CDR1 reads LGHNA; CDR2 reads YNFKEQ. V was clipped by 0 bases and J by 2 bases; unmatched bases: 6. CDR3: CASSQDPGQAPYEQYF. The DNA of the CDR3 is TGTGCCAGCAGCCAAGATCCGGGACAGGCCCCCTACGAGCAGTACTTC.

The V call is TRBV10-3, the J call TRBJ1-1; perhaps TRBD1 as D (6 bases). Germline CDR1 and CDR2: ENHRY and SYGVKD. This CDR3 is built from 17 residues. The V gene lost 2 bases and the J gene lost 4 bases, with 20 bases spanning the gap. This CDR3 reads CAISELQETGLSTEAFF. CDR3 nucleotide sequence: TGTGCCATCAGTGAGCTTCAAGAGACAGGCTTATCCACTGAAGCTTTCTTT.

There are many counts of this clonotype. The chain uses TRBV20-1 and TRBJ1-6; no clear D. Germline lookup yields CDR1 DFQATT and CDR2 SNEGSKA (reference sequence). The CDR3 contains 12 residues. V was trimmed by 0 bases and J by 8 bases, leaving 5 bases between them. The CDR3 region has the DNA TGCAGTGCTAGAGAAGAAGATTCACCCCTCCACTTT. Translated: CSAREEDSPLHF.